The 23 T cell receptor beta chains below all came from one sample that was sequenced in a study of OX40 agonist ivuxolimab in advanced cancers. Using immunoSEQ multiplex PCR, the repertoire was profiled, and TCRdb retains in-frame clones only, with some absent. This sample has about 110,000 clones, with approximately 90% found just once. This specimen consisted of CD4+ or CD8+ T cells sorted from blood, obtained in a trial of the OX40 agonist ivuxolimab. The origin of the receptors is an adult with an advanced solid tumor such as melanoma, head and neck, liver or kidney cancer.

The CDR3 is CAWSVLQYNEQFF. Written as DNA, the CDR3 is TGTGCCTGGAGTGTACTACAGTACAATGAGCAGTTCTTC. J is TRBJ2-1 and V is TRBV30; D gene unclear. Germline CDR1 reads GTSNPN; CDR2 reads SVGIG (reference sequence). This CDR3 is built from 13 residues. The V gene lost 0 bases and the J gene lost 4 bases, with 7 bases spanning the gap.

This clone has a single count. This chain uses TRBV6-5 with TRBJ2-7, with a tentative D call TRBD1 (7 bases). Trimming removed 5 bases from V and 2 bases from J, with 13 bases in between. Germline CDR1 MNHEY, CDR2 SVGAGI. The CDR3 totals 14 residues. The CDR3 DNA sequence: TGTGCCAGCAGTGCGCAGGGGGGACCCTACGAGCAGTACTTC. Its protein product is CASSAQGGPYEQYF.

The chain is built from TRBV25-1 and TRBJ1-3; unclear D gene. The V end lost 0 bases, the J end lost 2 bases, and 8 bases lay between the germline ends. CDR1 is MGHDK, CDR2 SYGVNS, per germline. CDR3 length: 15 residues. The DNA of the CDR3 is TGTGCCAGCAGTGAATATGGGCCCCCTGGAAACACCATATATTTT. Translated, it gives CASSEYGPPGNTIYF.

The V gene is TRBV2, the J gene TRBJ2-7; TRBD1 agrees at 7 bases. The CDR3 consists of 14 residues. Per the germline V gene, CDR1 is SNHLY and CDR2 is FYNNEI. V lost 4 bases to trimming and J lost 4 bases; unmatched junction nucleotides: 7. The CDR3 sequence is CASSATGVRYEQYF. The CDR3 DNA follows: TGTGCCAGCAGTGCTACAGGGGTAAGGTACGAGCAGTACTTC.

The chain joins TRBV5-6 to TRBJ1-6; 7 nucleotides agree with TRBD1. V was clipped by 2 bases and J by 7 bases; unmatched bases: 6. Looked up from germline, CDR1 is SGHDT and CDR2 is YYEEEE. The CDR3 runs 15 residues. CDR3 amino acids: CASSLTGVKNSPLHF. CDR3 nucleotides: TGTGCCAGCAGCTTAACAGGGGTTAAAAATTCACCCCTCCACTTT.

The chain links TRBV7-9 to TRBJ2-1, with D hard to call. The CDR3 has 14 residues. CDR1 and CDR2 (germline): SEHNR, FQNEAQ (reference sequence). V lost 1 base to trimming and J lost 5 bases, with 9 bases between them. The CDR3 bases are TGTGCCAGCAGCTTAGAAAGACCAAACAATGAGCAGTTCTTC. Translation gives CASSLERPNNEQFF.

V usage is TRBV7-9 and J usage is TRBJ2-1; 14 nucleotides align to TRBD2. There are 17 residues in the CDR3. With 5 bases clipped from V and 6 bases from J, the junction kept 9 bases outside the gene matches. Germline V lookup: CDR1 SEHNR, CDR2 FQNEAQ (reference sequence). CDR3 DNA: TGTGCCAGCAGCCCTTGGACTAGCGGGAGGCTAAGCAATGAGCAGTTCTTC. Translating it yields CASSPWTSGRLSNEQFF.

Here the CDR3 reads CAIGLREAGNTIYF. The DNA for the CDR3 is TGTGCCATCGGCCTCAGGGAGGCTGGAAACACCATATATTTT. The chain couples TRBV10-3 to TRBJ1-3; a weak D match, TRBD1 (5 bases). The ends were cut back, 8 bases at V and 2 bases at J, with 13 bases in the middle. The CDR3 is 14 residues long. CDR1 and CDR2 (germline): ENHRY, SYGVKD.

The CDR3 here is CATSRDPNEQFF. The DNA for the CDR3 is TGTGCCACCAGCAGAGACCCTAATGAGCAGTTCTTC. The V and J genes are TRBV15 and TRBJ2-1; D gene unclear. Deletions cut 0 bases from V and 7 bases from J, with 4 bases between. The CDR3 consists of 12 residues. Per the germline V gene, CDR1 is LNHNV and CDR2 is YYDKDF (reference sequence).

The V gene is TRBV29-1, the J gene TRBJ2-5; the D is unclear. The CDR3 has 14 amino acids. CDR1 and CDR2 from the germline V gene are SQVTM and ANQGSEA. The germline V and J ends were trimmed by 2 bases and 1 base, with 11 bases remaining between them. CDR3 DNA: TGCAGCGTTGAAAGGCAGGCAGGCCAAGAGACCCAGTACTTC. Its translation: CSVERQAGQETQYF.

This chain's CDR3 is CASSRGPQNYNEQFF. CDR3 bases: TGTGCCAGCAGTCGTGGACCTCAAAACTACAATGAGCAGTTCTTC. The rearrangement joins TRBV7-6 to TRBJ2-1; D is ambiguous. The V gene lost 6 bases and the J gene lost 3 bases, with 15 bases spanning the gap. CDR1 and CDR2 from the germline V gene are SGHVS and FNYEAQ. CDR3 length equals 15 residues. Full variable domain (rest looked up from reference TRBV7-6 and TRBJ2-1): GAGVSQSPRYKVTKRGQDVALRCDPISGHVSLYWYRQALGQGPEFLTYFNYEAQQDKSGLPNDRFSAERPEGSISTLTIQRTEQRDSAMYRCASSRGPQNYNEQFFGPGTRLTVL.

The CDR3 sequence is CASSFKDTQYF. The CDR3 DNA sequence: TGCGCCAGCAGCTTCAAAGATACGCAGTATTTT. The J gene is TRBJ2-3, the V gene TRBV5-1; no firm D call. V was cut by 2 bases and J by 5 bases, with 3 bases left in between. The CDR3 consists of 11 residues. CDR1 and CDR2 (germline): SGHRS, YFSETQ.

The V and J genes are TRBV6-5 and TRBJ2-7, with 13 bases that match TRBD2. This CDR3 is built from 15 residues. Per germline, CDR1 MNHEY and CDR2 SVGAGI. Trimming took 6 bases from V and 5 from J; bases not matched to a gene: 7. CDR3 in DNA: TGTGCCAGCAGACCCGGACTAGCGGGGGTCCACGAGCAGTACTTC. Its protein product is CASRPGLAGVHEQYF.

The chain is built from TRBV19 and TRBJ2-1; 8 positions agree with TRBD2. The V gene's germline CDR1 is LNHDA and CDR2 SQIVND (reference sequence). V shed 1 base and J 5 bases; nucleotides not matched to a gene: 10. The CDR3 loop spans 17 amino acids. The CDR3 here is CASSIGGSGSPNNEQFF. The CDR3 region has the DNA TGTGCCAGTAGTATAGGAGGAAGCGGGAGTCCCAACAATGAGCAGTTCTTC.

The chain carries TRBV5-1 and TRBJ2-7; D not certain. Germline assignment: CDR1 SGHRS and CDR2 YFSETQ. V lost 3 bases and J lost 4, with 14 bases in between. This CDR3 comprises 14 residues. CDR3 nucleotides: TGCGCCAGCAGCTCAGGACCGATCGAGTACGAGCAGTACTTC. Amino acids: CASSSGPIEYEQYF.

This chain uses TRBV5-1 with TRBJ1-1; D is undetermined. The CDR3 consists of 14 residues. V lost 0 bases to trimming and J lost 4 bases, with 10 bases between them. Per the germline V gene, CDR1 is SGHRS and CDR2 is YFSETQ. The CDR3 bases are TGCGCCAGCAGCTTGGGCAGGCCTCTCACTGAAGCTTTCTTT. Amino acid sequence: CASSLGRPLTEAFF.

V and J are TRBV5-1 and TRBJ2-1; 11 bases are a match to TRBD2. This CDR3 contains 15 residues. Trimming removed 2 bases from V and 8 bases from J; junction bases left unmatched: 6. CDR1 is SGHRS and CDR2 is YFSETQ in the germline V gene. The CDR3 loop reads CASSFSGGAGYEQFF. The CDR3 DNA sequence: TGCGCCAGCAGCTTTAGCGGGGGGGCCGGGTATGAGCAGTTCTTC.

The chain uses TRBV5-4 and TRBJ1-1, with no clear D. This CDR3 spans 13 amino acids. Germline V lookup: CDR1 SGHNT, CDR2 YYREEE (reference sequence). V lost 5 bases and J 3 bases, leaving 11 bases between the germline ends. CDR3 amino acids: CASRATGDTEAFF. The DNA of the CDR3 is TGTGCCAGCAGGGCTACCGGGGACACTGAAGCTTTCTTT.

The rearrangement joins TRBV21-1 to TRBJ1-2; no DNA check was done on the table's D call, TRBD1. TRBV21-1 is listed as a pseudogene. The CDR3 is made up of 13 amino acids. The CDR3 nucleotides are TGTGCCAGCAGCCCTGACAGGGGAAGAGGCTACACCTTC. This codes for CASSPDRGRGYTF.

This chain links TRBV30 with TRBJ2-1, with TRBD1 matching over 8 bases. V was pared by 4 bases and J by 4 bases, with 6 bases of the junction left unmatched. The CDR3 spans 14 residues. Germline lookup yields CDR1 GTSNPN and CDR2 SVGIG (reference sequence). DNA of the CDR3: TGTGCCTGGATAAGGACAGGGATTTACAATGAGCAGTTCTTC. Its translation: CAWIRTGIYNEQFF. The whole variable domain, remainder taken from reference TRBV30 and TRBJ2-1, is SQTIHQWPATLVQPVGSPLSLECTVEGTSNPNLYWYRQAAGRGLQLLFYSVGIGQISSEVPQNLSASRPQDRQFILSSKKLLLSDSGFYLCAWIRTGIYNEQFFGPGTRLTVL.

V usage is TRBV21-1 and J usage is TRBJ2-7; TRBD1, the table's D call, lacks a check against the DNA. TRBV21-1 is a known pseudogene. This CDR3 has 17 residues. CDR3 sequence reads: CASSKRDRGFYSYEQYF. CDR3 coding DNA: TGTGCCAGCAGCAAACGGGACAGGGGGTTTTACTCCTACGAGCAGTACTTC.

The V gene is TRBV10-1, the J gene TRBJ2-1; TRBD1 agrees at 9 bases. The ends lost 6 bases at V and 6 bases at J; junction bases unmatched: 9. The length of the CDR3 is 15 residues. The germline V gene has CDR1 WNHNN and CDR2 SYGVQD (reference sequence). The CDR3: CASRPGTGRSNEQFF. CDR3 coding DNA: TGCGCCAGCAGACCCGGGACAGGGAGGAGCAATGAGCAGTTCTTC.

The J gene is TRBJ2-1, the V gene TRBV5-1; 10 positions match TRBD2. The V gene's germline CDR1 is SGHRS and CDR2 YFSETQ. The CDR3 is 15 residues long. V was pared by 4 bases and J by 6 bases, with 7 bases of the junction left unmatched. The CDR3 loop is CASSPGLAFPNEQFF. In DNA, the CDR3 is TGCGCCAGCAGCCCGGGACTAGCGTTCCCCAATGAGCAGTTCTTC.